This T cell receptor beta chain was captured by sequencing in a study of T cells in Graves' hyperthyroidism and ophthalmopathy. Findings and limits, study-wide: Blood also showed most of the thyroid clonotypes that were expanded above 0.001.

CDR1 is MDHEN and CDR2 is SYDVKM in the germline V gene. The CDR3 extends over 14 amino acids. Graves' hyperthyroidism is called stable when ophthalmopathy does not progress within 18 months. The TCR beta CDR3 regions underwent amplification using RNA transcripts as the source. The HTBI primer set was used in a first-round RT-PCR of the TCR CDR3. Using its own MiXCR run on the multiplex PCR reads, TCRdb lists one record per CDR3 protein. The data show approximately 520,000 distinct CDR3 sequences, with 20% seen just once and about 26% held by the top ten. This clonotype appeared a few times. Its specificity is not known. Sequence at one end of the junction differs from germline and may be a read error.

The receptor was isolated from a man younger than 35 with Graves' hyperthyroidism. This chain uses TRBV28 with TRBJ1-1; D may be TRBD1 (5 bases). Sequencing used blood. The CDR3 here is CASSLTGTAAEASF. The CDR3 DNA reads as TGTGCCAGCAGTCTAACCGGGACTGCAGCTGAAGCTTCCTTT. Full variable domain (remainder filled in from reference TRBV28 and TRBJ1-1): DVKVTQSSRYLVKRTGEKVFLECVQDMDHENMFWYRQDPGLGLRLIYFSYDVKMKEKGDIPEGYSVSREKKERFSLILESASTNQTSMYLCASSLTGTAAEASFGQGTRLTVV.